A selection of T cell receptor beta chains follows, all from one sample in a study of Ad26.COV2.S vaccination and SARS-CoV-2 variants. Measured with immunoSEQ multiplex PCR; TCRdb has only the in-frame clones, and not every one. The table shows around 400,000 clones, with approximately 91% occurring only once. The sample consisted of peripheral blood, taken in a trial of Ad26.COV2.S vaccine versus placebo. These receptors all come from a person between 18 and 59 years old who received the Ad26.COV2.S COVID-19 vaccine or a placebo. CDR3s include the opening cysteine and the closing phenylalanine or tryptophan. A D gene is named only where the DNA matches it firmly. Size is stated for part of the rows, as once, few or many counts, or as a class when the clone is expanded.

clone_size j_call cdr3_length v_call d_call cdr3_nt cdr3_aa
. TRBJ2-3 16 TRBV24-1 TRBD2 TGTGCCACCAGTGACCCCCTAGCGGCCCAGTCGGATACGCAGTATTTT CATSDPLAAQSDTQYF
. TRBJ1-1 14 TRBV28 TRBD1 TGTGCCAGCAGTTCGGACAGGATGAACACTGAAGCTTTCTTT CASSSDRMNTEAFF
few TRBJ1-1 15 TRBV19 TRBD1 TGTGCCAGTAGCCCACAGGGGTCCCTGAACACTGAAGCTTTCTTT CASSPQGSLNTEAFF
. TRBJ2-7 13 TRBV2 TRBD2 TGTGCCAGCATAGCGGGAGGGGGTTACGAGCAGTACTTC CASIAGGGYEQYF
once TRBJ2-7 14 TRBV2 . TGTGCCAGCAGTGTTGACGACTGGAGTGACGAGCAGTACTTC CASSVDDWSDEQYF
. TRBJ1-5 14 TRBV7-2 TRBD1 TGTGCCAGCAGTCGAACAGGGGATGATCAGCCCCAGCATTTT CASSRTGDDQPQHF
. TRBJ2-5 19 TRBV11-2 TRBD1 TGTGCCAGCAGCTCGGGACAGGGGGTGTCCAGTCGGACCCGTCTGACCCAGTACTTC CASSSGQGVSSRTRLTQYF
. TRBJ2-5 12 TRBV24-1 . TGTGCCACCAGTGATTTCGGGGAGACCCAGTACTTC CATSDFGETQYF
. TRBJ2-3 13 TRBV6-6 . TGTGCCAGCAGCATCCGACAGACAGATACGCAGTATTTT CASSIRQTDTQYF
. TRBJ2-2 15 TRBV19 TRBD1 TGTGCCAGTGGCAGACAGGGGGCTGACACCGGGGAGCTGTTTTTT CASGRQGADTGELFF
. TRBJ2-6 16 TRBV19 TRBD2 TGTGCCAGTATCGAGGGAGGGCCGGTTGGGGCCAACGTCCTGACTTTC CASIEGGPVGANVLTF
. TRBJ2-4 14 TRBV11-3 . TGTGCCAGCAGCGTCGGACGATGGTGGGACATTCAGTACTTC CASSVGRWWDIQYF
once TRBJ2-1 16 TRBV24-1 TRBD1 TGTGCCACCGGGGAACAGGGGGCGAGTCCCCTAAATGAGCAGTTCTTC CATGEQGASPLNEQFF
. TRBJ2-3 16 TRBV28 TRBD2 TGTGCCAGCAGTTTATCCCCAGCGGGAGGGACAGATACGCAGTATTTT CASSLSPAGGTDTQYF
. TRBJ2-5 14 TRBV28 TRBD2 TGTGCCAGCAGAACTAGCGGGGGCCAAGAGACCCAGTACTTC CASRTSGGQETQYF
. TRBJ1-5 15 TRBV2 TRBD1 TGTGCCAGCAGCCTACAGGGGGTTAGCAATCAGCCCCAGCATTTT CASSLQGVSNQPQHF
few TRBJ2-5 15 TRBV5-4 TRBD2 TGTGCCAGCAGCATTGGACTAGCGGCTCAAGAGACCCAGTACTTC CASSIGLAAQETQYF
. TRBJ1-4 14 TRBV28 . TGTGCCAGCGCCCGGGGGGGGGCGGAGGAAAAACTGTTTTTT CASARGGAEEKLFF
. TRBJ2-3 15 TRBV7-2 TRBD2 TGTGCCAGCAGCTTGATGGGACTAGCGGGAGGTACGCAGTATTTT CASSLMGLAGGTQYF
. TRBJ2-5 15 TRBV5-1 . TGCGCCAGCAGCCCGGGGACAATTCCCCAAGAGACCCAGTACTTC CASSPGTIPQETQYF
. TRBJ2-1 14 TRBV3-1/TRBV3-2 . TGTGCCAGCAGCCAGGCGGAAACTTACAATGAGCAGTTCTTC CASSQAETYNEQFF
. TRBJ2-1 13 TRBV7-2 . TGTGCCAGCAGAGACGACAGCCACAATGAGCAGTTCTTC CASRDDSHNEQFF
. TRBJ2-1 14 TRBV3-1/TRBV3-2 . TGTGCCAGCAGCCCCAAGCCGGCCAACAATGAGCAGTTCTTC CASSPKPANNEQFF
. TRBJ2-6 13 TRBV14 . TGTGCCAGCAGGGCTTCTGGGGCCAACGTCCTGACTTTC CASRASGANVLTF
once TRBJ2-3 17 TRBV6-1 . TGTGCCAGCAGTGCCGAGGAGCCGGGAAGGGGCACAGATACGCAGTATTTT CASSAEEPGRGTDTQYF
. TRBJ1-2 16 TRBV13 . TGTGCCAGCAGCTTACGAGGGGGAAGTAGGGCCTATGGCTACACCTTC CASSLRGGSRAYGYTF
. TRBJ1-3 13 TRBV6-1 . TGTGCCAGCAGTGAAGCGCTTCGGGGCACCATATATTTT CASSEALRGTIYF
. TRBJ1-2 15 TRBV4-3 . TGCGCCAGCAGCCAAGATCCCGGTTCCCGCTATGGCTACACCTTC CASSQDPGSRYGYTF
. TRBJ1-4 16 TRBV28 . TGTGCCAGCAGTCCATACTTGACAGACGCTAATGAAAAACTGTTTTTT CASSPYLTDANEKLFF
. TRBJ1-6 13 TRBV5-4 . TGTGCCAGCAGTCCGGACAGCAGGAGACCCCTCCACTTT CASSPDSRRPLHF
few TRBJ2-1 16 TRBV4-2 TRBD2 TGTGCCAGCAGCCAAGGGGCGGGAGGGACATTGGATGAGCAGTTCTTC CASSQGAGGTLDEQFF